One sample yielded the 18 T cell receptor beta chains listed below, sequenced in a study of T cell clonality in common variable immunodeficiency. Sequencing used immunoSEQ multiplex PCR; TCRdb keeps in-frame clones, though not all of them. The sample holds around 50,000 clones, and no clone turns up only once. Sequenced input: peripheral blood mononuclear cells. The source of these receptors is a person between 18 and 75 years old in good health.

The sample holds many counts of this clone. The read falls 3 residues short of the CDR3 end, and the missing part is taken from the germline J gene. The genes are TRBV20-1 and TRBJ1-2; D is possibly TRBD1 (5 bases). The germline CDR1 and CDR2 sequences are DFQATT and SNEGSKA (reference sequence). The V end lost 6 bases, the J end lost 3 bases, and 14 bases lay between the germline ends. The CDR3 consists of 13 residues. The sequenced CDR3 bases are TGCAGTGCCCACACCGGGGGATACTATGGC. This encodes CSAHTGGYYG. The CDR3 as a whole reads CSAHTGGYYGYTF.

Notes on this clone: The CDR3 end falls 3 residues outside the read, so it is completed with the germline J gene. V usage is TRBV5-6 and J usage is TRBJ2-3, with 11 bases identical to TRBD2. The germline gives CDR1 SGHDT, CDR2 YYEEEE. This CDR3 comprises 15 residues. V trimming: 4 bases; J trimming: 3 bases; junction bases outside the gene matches: 4. The sequenced CDR3 bases are TGTGCCAGCAGCGAACTAGCGGGAGCGACAGATACG. Protein: CASSELAGATDT. The full CDR3 protein is CASSELAGATDTQYF.

This clone was detected many times. The read falls 3 residues short of the CDR3 end, and the missing part is taken from the germline J gene. The chain uses TRBV5-7 and TRBJ1-5, with 7 positions matching TRBD1. TRBV5-7 is placed among ORFs of uncertain function. This CDR3 region has 15 residues. The sequenced CDR3 bases are TGTTCCCCTAATCCTCCTACAGGGGACGGTCAGCCC. As protein: CSPNPPTGDGQP. The CDR3 in full is CSPNPPTGDGQPQHF.

Ten or more counts support this clone. The read terminates 3 residues ahead of where the CDR3 ends, so the germline J gene completes it. V gene TRBV18 combines with J gene TRBJ1-4; TRBD1 is a possible D gene (5 bases). Trimming stripped 4 bases from V and 8 bases from J, with 8 bases between. The CDR3 has 12 amino acids. Germline V CDR1 and CDR2: KGHSH, LQKENI. CDR3 sequence: CASSLRQEKLFF. CDR3 DNA (partial): TGTGCCAGCTCACTCAGACAGGAAAAA.

This clone was observed at least ten times. The CDR3 is cut off 3 residues early in the read; its end comes from the germline J gene. The rearrangement links TRBV19 to TRBJ2-1; 9 positions match TRBD2. Germline CDR1 and CDR2: LNHDA and SQIVND (reference sequence). The junction had 19 bases not matched to a gene; V was cut back by 6 bases and J by 7 bases. This CDR3 comprises 18 residues. CDR3 protein: CASRNTPRGSGRSNEQFF. The part of the CDR3 DNA that was read is TGTGCCAGTAGAAACACCCCCCGGGGTAGCGGGAGATCGAATGAG.

This clone occurred many times. From the germline J gene comes the end of the CDR3, since the read stops 3 residues before it. This chain links TRBV12-3 or TRBV12-4 with TRBJ2-1, with D possibly matching TRBD2 (6 bases). The CDR3 sequence is 15 residues long. Trimming shortened V by 3 bases and J by 7 bases, and 16 bases separated the two germline ends. The CDR3: CASSFDGTLGNEQFF. The CDR3 bases that were read are TGTGCCAGCAGTTTCGATGGGACTCTGGGGAATGAG.

This clone has ten or more counts. The CDR3 end is not reached by the read, which stops 3 residues before it; the germline J gene fills it in. The chain couples TRBV19 to TRBJ1-3; the D gene is possibly TRBD1 (5 bases). Germline V gene lookup returns CDR1 LNHDA and CDR2 SQIVND (reference sequence). This CDR3 region has 14 residues. V lost 7 bases and J 2 bases, leaving 12 bases between the germline ends. CDR3 residues: CASTATVAGNTIYF. Partial CDR3 DNA: TGTGCCAGTACCGCGACAGTCGCTGGAAACACC.

This clone was observed at least ten times. CDR3 loop: CSASTSYRDYRAVHSYEQYF. CDR3 DNA, as far as it was read: TGCAGTGCTAGCACCTCCTACCGGGACTATCGAGCGGTCCACTCCTACGAG. This chain connects TRBV20-1 to TRBJ2-7; 7 positions match TRBD2. The read comes to an end 3 residues before the CDR3 does, leaving the germline J gene to fill in the end. The length of the CDR3 is 20 residues. V lost 3 bases to trimming and J lost 0 bases; unmatched junction nucleotides: 23. The V gene's germline CDR1 is DFQATT and CDR2 SNEGSKA (reference sequence).

This clone appeared many times. The CDR3 goes on 3 residues after the read ends, and that part is filled in from the germline J gene. The V and J genes are TRBV10-3 and TRBJ2-2; D is perhaps TRBD1 (6 bases). V was shortened by 0 bases and J by 1 base, with 12 bases between the two germline ends. The CDR3 totals 17 residues. Germline V lookup: CDR1 ENHRY, CDR2 SYGVKD. Here the CDR3 reads CAISESVMGQNTGELFF. The CDR3 bases that were read are TGTGCCATCAGTGAGTCGGTTATGGGACAGAACACCGGGGAG.

This clone has ten or more counts. With the read ending 3 residues before the CDR3 end, the germline J gene is used to fill in that end. This rearrangement joins TRBV28 to TRBJ1-1; tentative D call: TRBD1 (5 bases). Deletions cut 8 bases from V and 5 bases from J, with 15 bases between. The CDR3 loop spans 13 amino acids. Per germline, CDR1 MDHEN and CDR2 SYDVKM. The CDR3 reads CASSLGGWTEAFF. CDR3 bases read: TGTGCCAGCTCCCTGGGGGGTTGGACTGAA. The full variable domain, in which reference TRBV28 and TRBJ1-1 provide the parts outside the CDR3, is DVKVTQSSRYLVKRTGEKVFLECVQDMDHENMFWYRQDPGLGLRLIYFSYDVKMKEKGDIPEGYSVSREKKERFSLILESASTNQTSMYLCASSLGGWTEAFFGQGTRLTVV.

With respect to this clone: Read data end 3 residues before the CDR3 end; the end is taken from the germline J gene. V is TRBV18 and J is TRBJ2-4, with D possibly TRBD2 on 6 matching bases. Germline V lookup: CDR1 KGHSH, CDR2 LQKENI. The CDR3 length is 14 residues. The CDR3 loop reads CASSSGAGNYGQYF. Partial CDR3 DNA: TGTGCCAGCTCATCCGGGGCGGGGAACTATGGT.

Turning to this clone: Read sequence stops 3 residues before the CDR3 end, and the germline J gene provides the missing end. The gene calls are TRBV19 and TRBJ2-2; 7 positions match TRBD1. This CDR3 has 15 amino acids. Looked up from germline, CDR1 is LNHDA and CDR2 is SQIVND (reference sequence). CDR3 loop: CASSQNRGRNEKLFF. Incomplete CDR3 DNA: TGTGCCAGTAGTCAAAACAGGGGCCGGAATGAAAAG.

This clone was found many times. The CDR3 end lies 3 residues beyond the end of the read and is filled in from the germline J gene. V gene TRBV20-1 combines with J gene TRBJ1-5, with D possibly being TRBD1 (6 bases). V was pared by 4 bases and J by 0 bases, with 16 bases between. The CDR3 runs 16 residues. Germline assignment: CDR1 DFQATT and CDR2 SNEGSKA (reference sequence). CDR3 bases read: TGCAGTGCTACCGCTGGACAGTCCTATAGCAATCAGCCC. Residues: CSATAGQSYSNQP. The CDR3 as a whole reads CSATAGQSYSNQPQHF.

The sample holds a few counts of this clone. The CDR3 end is not reached by the read, which stops 3 residues before it; the germline J gene fills it in. This sequence joins TRBV7-2 and TRBJ1-1; TRBD1 matches 7 bases. V shed 5 bases and J 3 bases; nucleotides not matched to a gene: 6. This CDR3 contains 14 residues. Germline V gene sequence: CDR1 SGHTA, CDR2 FQGNSA. The DNA read from the CDR3 is TGTGCCAGCAGCCTCGACAGGGTATACACTGAA. This translates into CASSLDRVYTE. The entire CDR3 is CASSLDRVYTEAFF.

The CDR3 sequence is CASSYGQGNSPLFF. The sequenced part of the CDR3 DNA is TGCGCCAGCAGCTACGGACAGGGCAATTCACCG. The J gene is TRBJ2-2, the V gene TRBV5-1; 8 bases match TRBD1. The observed sequence ends 3 residues before the CDR3 terminus, with the missing tail filled in from the germline J gene. Per germline, CDR1 SGHRS and CDR2 YFSETQ. The CDR3 runs 14 residues.

Details on this clone: Coverage ceases 3 residues before the CDR3 finishes, and the germline J gene fills in the end. The V call is TRBV2, the J call TRBJ1-2; weak D call: TRBD1 (6 bases). The germline CDR1 and CDR2 sequences are SNHLY and FYNNEI. The CDR3 loop spans 15 amino acids. V lost 7 bases to trimming and J lost 5 bases, with 20 bases between them. The DNA read from the CDR3 is TGTGCCAGCAAAGGGCAGGGGAGCCCTCTATATGGC. It codes for CASKGQGSPLYG. The entire CDR3 sequence reads CASKGQGSPLYGYTF.

This clone was observed many times. The sequenced part of the CDR3 DNA is TGCAGTGCTAGACTTCGAAAGCGGGAACCCTTCACAGATACG. Its translation: CSARLRKREPFTDT. In full, the CDR3 reads CSARLRKREPFTDTQYF. The J gene is TRBJ2-3, the V gene TRBV20-1; TRBD2 matches 7 bases. The read ends 3 residues early relative to the CDR3; the germline J gene fills the gap. CDR1 and CDR2 (germline): DFQATT, SNEGSKA (reference sequence). The CDR3 runs 17 residues. The V and J ends lost 2 bases and 2 bases, in that order; junction bases with no gene match: 13.

This clone came up many times. One end of the junction does not line up with germline, which may come from a read error. The CDR3 end falls 3 residues outside the read, so it is completed with the germline J gene. The chain is built from TRBV4-2 and TRBJ1-3; the match to TRBD1 covers 12 bases. The CDR3 sequence is 17 residues long. Germline CDR1 LGHNA, CDR2 YNFKEQ. The CDR3 loop reads CASSPGQGAGSGNTIYF. CDR3 DNA, as far as it was read: TGCGCCAGCAGCCCGGGACAGGGGGCGGGCTCTGGAAACACC.